The T cell receptor beta chain under discussion was sequenced for a study of cytomegalovirus exposure and HLA in healthy donors (TCRdb year 2017). About the study as a whole: An earlier analysis of approximately 640 of the donors reported roughly 300 Gb of sequence data and 120 million or so unique TCR beta sequences from about 179 million T cells. The genetic ancestry cluster associated with self-reported Caucasian donors included 81% of the 398 genotyped donors. About 5 DR-DQ haplotypes were handled as single units for association and clustering, since linkage in the cohort was strong. A later analysis re-examined previously published TCR beta repertoires from 600 to 700 donors and added high-resolution HLA genotyping to investigate patterns of TCR occurrence. To decide whether each TCR beta V gene segment behaved as functional or pseudogenic, an earlier analysis of fewer than 750 of the donors relied on high-throughput TCR beta sequencing. The T cell repertoires of under 750 subjects were profiled by immunosequencing and related to cytomegalovirus serostatus. The number of typed donors differed by locus: 629-630 for A, B, C, DRB1 and DQB1; some 500 for DQA1; approximately 600 for DPA1; and some 450 for DPB1. To predict cytomegalovirus infection status, the study combined high-throughput TCR immunosequencing, statistical association of individual TCRs with disease status, and machine learning. A later genetic analysis took genome-wide SNP genotypes for about 60% of the roughly 670 donors and used that subset as a discovery cohort. The study aimed to test whether cataloging public T cell receptors could reveal signatures of past pathogen exposure. A separate validation cohort of roughly 130 different subjects was used in addition to the 666-subject first cohort. An early release that covered about 600 HLA-typed donors contained 300 to 350 gigabases of sequencing data and 85 million to 100 million unique TCR sequences. HLA typing included class I and class II loci at four-digit resolution. Across 398 genotyped donors of the cohort, an average of about 200,000 unique TCR beta nucleotide sequences per donor were sequenced, and approximately 17% of those sequences were non-productive. The later analysis used no new phenotypic data to find candidate immune exposures, relying instead on TCR beta sequences and their occurrence across donors. Donor age, sex, ethnicity and CMV serostatus were compiled together with the repertoire data. All discovery cohort repertoires had been generated using a single sequencing platform. Here is what the overall study found, with its caveats: V-gene and J-gene trimming of TCR beta chains was associated with a missense DCLRE1C variant in a later genetic analysis, and the association was replicated in an independent cohort. A cluster of highly shared sequence variants was judged likely to represent a technical artifact of the sequencing pipeline. It was suggested by the authors that the approach could potentially be generalized to other disease states and immunological phenotypes. Broadly in line with IMGT annotations, most TCR beta V segments showed up in productive rearrangements about 90% or about 30% of the time in an earlier analysis of 450 to 600 of the donors. At a false discovery rate of 0.05, a later analysis linked about 16,000 TCR beta sequences to specific HLA alleles. When HLA alleles, especially DR and DQ, strongly co-occurred, TCR associations were difficult to assign to individual alleles. Linkage disequilibrium might explain the correlated functional status among segregating V segments, but an unknown experimental factor could not be ruled out. In a later genetic analysis, fewer N-insertions in productive TCRs were reported among donors in an Asian-associated ancestry cluster than the approximately 710-donor mean. Most CMV-associated TCR beta chains appeared to be HLA-restricted in a later analysis, and the HLA associations seemed to be driven largely by CMV exposure. A total of some 180 TCR beta chains were listed by the study as associated with cytomegalovirus. The only immune exposure information available for the cohort was CMV serostatus. In a later analysis, several top co-occurrence clusters were reported to appear linked to parvovirus B19, influenza, CMV and Epstein-Barr virus. The 87-base-pair reads could not distinguish some IMGT-functional V segments, including TRBV6-2 and TRBV6-3, so those segments were excluded. Across donors, most TCR sequences were observed very rarely, whereas some public TCRs were present in many individuals. The classifier was reported to diagnose cytomegalovirus status with high specificity and sensitivity in both the original cohort and the validation cohort. In a later analysis, HLA-associated TCR beta chains were found to be more clonally expanded and to have lower generation probabilities than equally common non-associated chains. A few of the identified cytomegalovirus-associated TCR beta chains were confirmed in vitro to be specific for cytomegalovirus antigens. The presence/absence analyses assumed that sequencing depth was roughly uniform across donors, and that assumption may not be true. This cohort had only TCR beta chains sequenced, and the lack of alpha or paired-chain data limited which features could be detected. Because counts were too low, fewer than 20 rarely observed V segments, including chromosome 9 orphons, were excluded from the earlier analysis of several hundred of the donors. A further reported finding was that TCR beta sequences accurately predicted the HLA-A and HLA-B alleles for most subjects in the first cohort. Because HLA typing was unavailable for some donors at each locus, only the typed subset was used in association tests. A later analysis found that TCR association rates varied across HLA loci, with DRB1 alleles showing the most associated TCRs and HLA-C alleles the fewest.

For CDR1 and CDR2, the germline V gene (reference sequence) lists LNHDA and SQIVND. Germline trimming amounts to 7 bases on V and 6 bases on J, with 9 as the count of junction bases outside the gene matches. The CDR3 starts with the cysteine, ends with the phenylalanine, and has 14 residues. The entry retains the CDR3 DNA only, 42 bases that are in frame from base 1. In the case of this clone: What antigen it recognizes has not been identified. Within one base of it there is no much larger clone, and no base qualities were kept.

In total, approximately 610 healthy bone marrow donors made up the cohort. Cohort members were all nominally healthy when sampled, although unrecorded immune exposures were likely present. The donor tested CMV seropositive and was one of the 289 seropositive cohort members. Every donor gave a peripheral blood sample, and the peripheral blood mononuclear cells from that sample were used for TCR beta sequencing. Genomic DNA was extracted from the blood cell samples with the Qiagen DNeasy Blood Extraction Kit. Library creation used the immunoSEQ multiplex PCR assay. A mixture of 60 forward primers for TCR Vbeta segments and 13 reverse primers for TCR Jbeta segments was used in the multiplex PCR. A multiplex PCR assay on genomic DNA amplified the CDR3 region of rearranged TCR beta genes. On the Illumina HiSeq System, the amplified TCR beta libraries were sequenced as 87-base-pair reads. The published analysis was carried out like this. In a later analysis, tens of millions of unique TCR beta chains were counted across the 650 to 750 repertoires, and approximately 11 million of these chains were shared by at least two donors. Raw reads were error-corrected and collapsed into unique sequences by a nearest-neighbor algorithm in which closely related sequences were merged to remove PCR and sequencing errors. V, D and J gene segments were assigned by aligning CDR3 sequences to IMGT reference sequences. For a sequence to be retained, a match of at least six nucleotides to both a V gene segment and a J gene segment was required. Rearrangements were called productive when the CDR3 lacked stop codons and stayed in frame with V and J; all others were non-productive. Following IMGT convention, CDR3 was defined as the stretch from the second conserved V-encoded cysteine up to the conserved J-encoded phenylalanine. The earlier analysis of about 590 of the donors excluded sequences that lacked an unambiguous match to a single V gene segment. An earlier analysis of a few hundred of the donors classified V segments as functional when productive rearrangements were above 56.7% and as segregating when the standard deviation between donors was above 5%. To diagnose cytomegalovirus status from the catalog of TCR beta chain sequences, a statistical classification framework was built. In a later analysis, V and J genes were assigned by comparing TCR nucleotide sequences against IMGT/GENE-DB human TR gene sequences. In a later analysis, CDR3 sequences and most-parsimonious VDJ recombination scenarios were assigned using the TCRdist pipeline. In a later analysis, each TCR beta chain was defined by its CDR3 amino acid sequence together with its V-gene family, and reads without a unique V-gene family were excluded. As a way to deal with suspected cross-contamination and a sequencing artifact, a later analysis dropped hundreds of nucleotide sequences that were highly shared and had low generation probability. For each public chain, a later analysis derived a clonal expansion index from normalized ranks of inferred template counts within each repertoire. A later analysis computed generation probabilities with a VDJ recombination model fitted to out-of-frame rearrangements, and checked the results against IGoR. In a later analysis, hypergeometric tests were used to score TCR-TCR, TCR-HLA and TCR-CMV co-occurrence, with a repertoire-size bias correction applied to TCR pairs. To estimate false discovery rates, a later analysis permuted the HLA or CMV assignments 20 times. In a later analysis, co-occurring TCRs were grouped with DBSCAN, and TCRdist sequence similarity was added when clustering was performed within HLA-allele-positive subsets. Repertoires with fewer than 30,000 or more than 120,000 public chains, plus five repertoires with anomalous nucleotide sharing, were excluded from co-occurrence clustering. The immuneACCESS repertoire file appears here via TCRdb, limited to in-frame rearrangements. These files lack a portion of the clones; in checked studies, under half of the deficit traces to unresolved V genes, and the cause of the others is not known. V, J and clone size reflect that table, while D and trimming were determined from the DNA. For this sample the table gives about 140,000 clones, of which roughly 79% were detected only once. Approximately 9.7% of the sample goes to the ten largest clones.

The V gene is TRBV19 and the J gene is TRBJ1-3; TRBD1 aligns with 7 central bases. The source is a woman aged 55 to 70 in good health and CMV-seropositive. What was sequenced was PBMCs. The CDR3 corresponds to CASTRQGWKNTIYF. The nucleotide sequence reads TGTGCCAGTACCAGACAGGGTTGGAAAAACACCATATATTTT.